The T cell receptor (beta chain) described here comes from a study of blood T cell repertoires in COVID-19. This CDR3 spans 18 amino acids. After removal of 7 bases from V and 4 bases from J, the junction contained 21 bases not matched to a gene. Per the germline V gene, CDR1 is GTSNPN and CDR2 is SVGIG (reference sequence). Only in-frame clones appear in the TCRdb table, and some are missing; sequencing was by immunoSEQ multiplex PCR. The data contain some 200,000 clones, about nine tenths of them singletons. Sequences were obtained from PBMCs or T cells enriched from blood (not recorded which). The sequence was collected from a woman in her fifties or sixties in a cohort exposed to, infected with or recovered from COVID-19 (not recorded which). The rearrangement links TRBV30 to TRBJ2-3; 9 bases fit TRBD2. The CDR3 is CASEISAGGPPGSDTQYF. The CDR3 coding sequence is TGTGCCTCGGAGATCTCGGCGGGGGGGCCTCCGGGGTCAGATACGCAGTATTTT.